This TCR beta chain was recovered during a study of T cell changes during pregnancy in multiple sclerosis (dated by TCRdb to about 2019). The study in broad terms: The study looked at changes in the T cell repertoire across pregnancy in women with multiple sclerosis.

Receptor libraries were prepared by the immunoSEQ multiplex PCR assay. The table comes from immuneACCESS by way of TCRdb, which keeps in-frame sequences with V and J called. Part of the clones is missing from these tables; in studies checked, under half for an unresolved V gene and the rest for unknown reasons. The sample has about 74,000 clones on record, over 85% of them singletons. The ten biggest clones cover 3% to 4% of the sample. Regarding this clone: What this receptor recognizes is not known. No per-base quality is available; no much larger clone lies one base away.

The CDR3 measures 12 amino acids from cysteine to phenylalanine. Only the CDR3 DNA stays, 36 bases, in frame from base 1. The germline V gene provides CDR1 SGHTA and CDR2 FQGNSA. V is clipped by 5 bases and J by 5 bases, and the sequence between their germline boundaries is 9 bases long. This TCR derives from a female donor in good health, enrolled as a control in a pregnancy study. Sequences were derived from peripheral blood, sampled after pregnancy. The chain employs TRBV7-2 and TRBJ1-2, with the D gene not clear enough to name. The nucleotide sequence is TGTGCCAGCAGCCCCACTAGATATGGCTACACCTTC. It encodes CASSPTRYGYTF.